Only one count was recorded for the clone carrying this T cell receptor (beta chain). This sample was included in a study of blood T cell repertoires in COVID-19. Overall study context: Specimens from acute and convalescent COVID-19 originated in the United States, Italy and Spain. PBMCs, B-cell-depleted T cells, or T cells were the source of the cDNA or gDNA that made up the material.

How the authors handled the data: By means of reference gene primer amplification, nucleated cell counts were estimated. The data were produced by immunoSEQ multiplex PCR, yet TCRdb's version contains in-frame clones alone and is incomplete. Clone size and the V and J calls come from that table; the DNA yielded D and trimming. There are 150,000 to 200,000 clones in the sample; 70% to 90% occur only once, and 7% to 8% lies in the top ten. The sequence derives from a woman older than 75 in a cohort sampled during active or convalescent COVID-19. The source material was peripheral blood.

The CDR3 loop reads CASSLAEETQYF. DNA for the CDR3: TGCGCCAGCAGCCTTGCCGAGGAGACCCAGTACTTC. The V gene is TRBV4-1, the J gene TRBJ2-5; D unclear. The CDR3 is 12 residues long. From germline, CDR1 is MGHRA and CDR2 YSYEKL. Trimming pared 4 bases from V and 5 bases from J, leaving 8 bases between.